The clone carrying this T cell receptor beta chain was counted only a few times. The antigen is not known. This entry is derived from a study of OX40 agonist ivuxolimab in advanced cancers. Study findings and constraints: Antigen specificity remained undetermined for the expanded peripheral T cells.

Germline loops: CDR1 SGHNT, CDR2 YYREEE (reference sequence). This CDR3 comprises 14 residues. V lost 3 bases to trimming and J lost 10 bases, with 19 bases between them. Only in-frame clones appear in the TCRdb table, and some are missing; sequencing was by immunoSEQ multiplex PCR. The sample shows tens of thousands of clones, roughly 94% of them seen only once. The TCR sequence derives from an adult with an advanced solid tumor such as melanoma, head and neck, liver or kidney cancer. The chain couples TRBV5-4 to TRBJ1-1; tentatively, D is TRBD1 (6 bases). The material was CD4+ or CD8+ T cells sorted from blood, obtained in a trial of the OX40 agonist ivuxolimab. CDR3: CASSYHGWGQGAFF. The CDR3 DNA reads TGTGCCAGCAGCTACCACGGATGGGGGCAAGGAGCTTTCTTT.